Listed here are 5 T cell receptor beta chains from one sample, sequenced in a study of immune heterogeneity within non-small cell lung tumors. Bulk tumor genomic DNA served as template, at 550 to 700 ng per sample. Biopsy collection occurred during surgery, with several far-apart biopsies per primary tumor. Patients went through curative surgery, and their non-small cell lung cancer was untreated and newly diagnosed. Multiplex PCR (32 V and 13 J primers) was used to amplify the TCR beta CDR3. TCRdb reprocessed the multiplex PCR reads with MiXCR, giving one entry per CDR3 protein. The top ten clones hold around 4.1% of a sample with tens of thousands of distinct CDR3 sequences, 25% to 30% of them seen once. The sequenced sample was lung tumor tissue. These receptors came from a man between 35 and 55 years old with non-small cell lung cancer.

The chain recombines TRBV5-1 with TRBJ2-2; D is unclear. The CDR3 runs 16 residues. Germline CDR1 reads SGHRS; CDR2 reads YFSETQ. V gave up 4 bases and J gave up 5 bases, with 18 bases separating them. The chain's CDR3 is CASSNVRADITGELFF. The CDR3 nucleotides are TGCGCCAGCAGCAATGTCCGGGCTGACATAACCGGGGAGCTGTTTTTT.

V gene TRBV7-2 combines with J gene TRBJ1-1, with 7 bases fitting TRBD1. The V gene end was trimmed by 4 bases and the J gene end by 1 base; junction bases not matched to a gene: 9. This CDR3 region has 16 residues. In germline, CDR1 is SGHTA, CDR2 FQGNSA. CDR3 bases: TGTGCCAGCAGCTCCGACAGGGTCCCTACGAACACTGAAGCTTTCTTT. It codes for CASSSDRVPTNTEAFF.

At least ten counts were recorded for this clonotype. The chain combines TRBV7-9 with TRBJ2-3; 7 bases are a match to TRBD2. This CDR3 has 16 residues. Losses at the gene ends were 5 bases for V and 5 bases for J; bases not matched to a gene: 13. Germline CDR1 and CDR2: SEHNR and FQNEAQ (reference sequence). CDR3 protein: CASSHPGAGEVDTQYF. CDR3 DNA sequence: TGTGCCAGCAGCCATCCGGGTGCGGGAGAGGTAGATACGCAGTATTTT.

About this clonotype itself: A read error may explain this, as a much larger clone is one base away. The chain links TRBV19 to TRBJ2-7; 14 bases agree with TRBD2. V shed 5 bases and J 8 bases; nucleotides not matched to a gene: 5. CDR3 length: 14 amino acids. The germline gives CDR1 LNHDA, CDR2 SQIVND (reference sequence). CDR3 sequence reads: CASSGLAGGHKQYF. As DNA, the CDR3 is TGTGCCAGTAGTGGACTAGCGGGAGGTCACAAGCAGTACTTC. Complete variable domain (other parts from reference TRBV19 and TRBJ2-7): DGGITQSPKYLFRKEGQNVTLSCEQNLNHDAMYWYRQDPGQGLRLIYYSQIVNDFQKGDIAEGYSVSREKKESFPLTVTSAQKNPTAFYLCASSGLAGGHKQYFGPGTRLTVT.

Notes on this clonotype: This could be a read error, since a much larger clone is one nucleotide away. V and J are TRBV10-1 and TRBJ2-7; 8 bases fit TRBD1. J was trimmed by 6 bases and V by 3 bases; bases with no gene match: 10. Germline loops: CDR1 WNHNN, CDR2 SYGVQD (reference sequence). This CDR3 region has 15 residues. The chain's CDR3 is CASSDFRGQASEQYF. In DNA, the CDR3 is TGCGCCAGCAGTGACTTTAGGGGACAGGCTAGCGAGCAGTACTTC.